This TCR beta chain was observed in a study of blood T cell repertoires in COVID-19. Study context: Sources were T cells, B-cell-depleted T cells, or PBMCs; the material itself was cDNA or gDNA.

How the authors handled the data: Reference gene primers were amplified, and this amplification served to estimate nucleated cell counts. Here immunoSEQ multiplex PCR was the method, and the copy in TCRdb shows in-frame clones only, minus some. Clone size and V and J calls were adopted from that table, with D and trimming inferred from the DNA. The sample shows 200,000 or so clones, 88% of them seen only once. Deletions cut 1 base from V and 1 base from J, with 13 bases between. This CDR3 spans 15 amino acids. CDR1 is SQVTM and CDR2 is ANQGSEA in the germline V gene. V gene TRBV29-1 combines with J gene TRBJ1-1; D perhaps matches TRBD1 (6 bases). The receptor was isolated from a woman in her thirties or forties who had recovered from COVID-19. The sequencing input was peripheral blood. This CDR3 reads CSVEVRGHRNTEAFF. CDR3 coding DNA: TGCAGCGTTGAAGTGAGGGGACACAGGAACACTGAAGCTTTCTTT.